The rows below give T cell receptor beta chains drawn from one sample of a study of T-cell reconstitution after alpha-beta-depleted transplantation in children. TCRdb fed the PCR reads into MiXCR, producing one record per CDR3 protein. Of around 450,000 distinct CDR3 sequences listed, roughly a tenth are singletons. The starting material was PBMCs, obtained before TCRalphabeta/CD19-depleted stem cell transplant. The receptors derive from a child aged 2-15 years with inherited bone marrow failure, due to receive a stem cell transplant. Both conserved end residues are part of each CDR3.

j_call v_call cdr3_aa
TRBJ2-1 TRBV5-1 CASSLVGGLYNEQFF
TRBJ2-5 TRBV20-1 CSASANSWTQYF
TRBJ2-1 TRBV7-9 CASSKTSGSLGEQFF
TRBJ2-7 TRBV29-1 CSVRTGVSYEQYF
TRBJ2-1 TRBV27 CASSGAFNEQFF
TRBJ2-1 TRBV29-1 CSVEEGSHLTYNEQFF
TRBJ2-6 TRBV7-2 CASSFYLSGANVLTF
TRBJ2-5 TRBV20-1 CSVHPGLSNQETQYF
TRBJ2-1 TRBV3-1 CASSHSTGTSAGEQFF
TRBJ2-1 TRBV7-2 CASSQRDSYNEQFF
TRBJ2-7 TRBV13 CASTPPGDYPDEQYF
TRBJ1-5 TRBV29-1 CSVVTGGDYSNQPQHF
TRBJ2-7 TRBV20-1 CSVQPGLALEQYF
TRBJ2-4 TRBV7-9 CASSSETGSPPYF
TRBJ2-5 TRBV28 CASSGLLGTSGSEQETQYF
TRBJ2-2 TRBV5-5 CASSSTGITGELFF
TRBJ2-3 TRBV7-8 CASSSYRGGLNTDTQYF
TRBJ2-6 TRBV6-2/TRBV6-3 CASSLDREDSGANVLTF
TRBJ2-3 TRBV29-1 CSVEFADRNTDTQYF